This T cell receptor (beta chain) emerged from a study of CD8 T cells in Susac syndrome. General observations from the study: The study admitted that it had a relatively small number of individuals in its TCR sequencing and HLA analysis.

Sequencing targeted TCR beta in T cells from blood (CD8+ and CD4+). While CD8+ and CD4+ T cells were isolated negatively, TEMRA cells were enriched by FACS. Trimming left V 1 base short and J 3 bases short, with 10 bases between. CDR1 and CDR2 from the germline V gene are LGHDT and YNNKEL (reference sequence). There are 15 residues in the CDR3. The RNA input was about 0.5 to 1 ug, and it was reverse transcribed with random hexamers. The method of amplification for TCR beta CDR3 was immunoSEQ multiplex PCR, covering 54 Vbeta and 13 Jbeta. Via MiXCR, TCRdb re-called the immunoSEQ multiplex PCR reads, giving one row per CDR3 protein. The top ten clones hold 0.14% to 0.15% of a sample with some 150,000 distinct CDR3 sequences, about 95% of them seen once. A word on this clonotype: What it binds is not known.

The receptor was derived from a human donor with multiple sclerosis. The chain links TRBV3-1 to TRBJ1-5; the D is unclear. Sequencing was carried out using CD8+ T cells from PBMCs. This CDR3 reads CASSQGVRHNQPQHF. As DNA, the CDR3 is TGTGCCAGCAGCCAAGGTGTAAGGCACAATCAGCCCCAGCATTTT.